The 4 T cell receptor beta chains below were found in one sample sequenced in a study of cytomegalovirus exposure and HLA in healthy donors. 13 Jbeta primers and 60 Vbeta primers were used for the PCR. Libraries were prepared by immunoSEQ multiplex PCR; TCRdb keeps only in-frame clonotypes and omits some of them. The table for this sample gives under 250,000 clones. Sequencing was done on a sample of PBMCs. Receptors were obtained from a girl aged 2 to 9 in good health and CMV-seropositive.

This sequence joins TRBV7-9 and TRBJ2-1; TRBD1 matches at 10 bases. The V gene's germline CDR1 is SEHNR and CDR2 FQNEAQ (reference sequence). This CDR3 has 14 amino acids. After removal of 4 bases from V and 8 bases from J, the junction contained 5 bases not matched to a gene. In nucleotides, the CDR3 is TGTGCCAGCAGCTCGGGACAGGGGCGGGATGAGCAGTTCTTC. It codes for CASSSGQGRDEQFF.

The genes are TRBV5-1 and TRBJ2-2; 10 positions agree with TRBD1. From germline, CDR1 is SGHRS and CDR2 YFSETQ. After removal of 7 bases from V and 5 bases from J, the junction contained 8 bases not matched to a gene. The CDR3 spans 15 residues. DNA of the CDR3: TGCGCCAGCTCCACCGGGACAGGGGTGACCGGGGAGCTGTTTTTT. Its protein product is CASSTGTGVTGELFF.

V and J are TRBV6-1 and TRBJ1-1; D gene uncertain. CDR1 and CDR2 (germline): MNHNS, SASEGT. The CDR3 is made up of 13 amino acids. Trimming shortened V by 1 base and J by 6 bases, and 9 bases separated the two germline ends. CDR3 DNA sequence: TGTGCCAGCAGTGAAGTTCAGGTTTCTGAAGCTTTCTTT. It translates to CASSEVQVSEAFF.

The CDR3 loop reads CASSIGGGRTEAFF. CDR3 DNA sequence: TGTGCCAGTAGTATAGGGGGAGGGCGGACTGAAGCTTTCTTT. This rearrangement joins TRBV19 to TRBJ1-1; D call uncertain. V lost 1 base, J lost 5 bases, and 11 bases lay in between. There are 14 residues in the CDR3. Germline V gives CDR1 LNHDA, CDR2 SQIVND (reference sequence).